This T cell receptor beta chain was captured by sequencing in a study of TIL therapy for anti-PD-1-resistant metastatic lung cancer. On the study more broadly: Half of patients were current or former smokers. Study observations and caveats: TIL clonotype persistence in blood showed no apparent association with response.

The immunoSEQ assay was v3. Survey-level samples got approximately 2 million read pairs; deep-level samples got about 5-6.5 million. Method: immunoSEQ multiplex PCR; TCRdb's copy keeps in-frame clones and lacks some. The sample includes about 60,000 clones, over 75% of them seen just once. Germline CDR1 reads SGDLS; CDR2 reads YYNGEE. Trimming at V came to 4 bases and at J to 6 bases, leaving 8 bases not matched to a gene. This CDR3 region has 14 residues. Time point noted: pre-treatment sample, taken before nivolumab and TIL therapy. Adults with stage 4 NSCLC were enrolled in a phase I trial. Details on this clone: What it binds is unknown.

This chain joins TRBV9 and TRBJ2-7; 9 positions agree with TRBD1. Source: blood, taken at baseline. This clonotype was sampled from a person aged 30 to 80 with non-small cell lung cancer. CDR3 coding DNA: TGTGCCAGCAGCCTGACAGGGGGGTTTGGCGAGCAGTACTTC. Residues: CASSLTGGFGEQYF.